The 23 T cell receptor beta chains below all came from one sample that was sequenced in a study of shared clonotypes between healthy human individuals. Assay: immunoSEQ multiplex PCR; the TCRdb copy retains only in-frame clones and omits some. The sample holds around 2.3 million clones, approximately 96% seen once. Source material: naive CD4+ T cells sorted from blood. Subset here: CD45RA+ positively selected. These receptors were obtained from a man younger than 30 in good health.

Note on this clone: Other DNA sequences in the same sample also yield this CDR3. The chain has TRBV5-1 and TRBJ2-7; D gene unclear. This CDR3 region has 14 residues. The V gene's germline CDR1 is SGHRS and CDR2 YFSETQ. V shed 0 bases and J shed 0 bases, with 7 bases lying between them. The CDR3 is CASSLGPNSYEQYF. Written as DNA, the CDR3 is TGCGCCAGCAGCTTGGGCCCAAACTCCTACGAGCAGTACTTC.

The J gene is TRBJ2-5, the V gene TRBV25-1, with TRBD2 matching 9 bases. Losses at the gene ends were 6 bases for V and 0 bases for J; bases not matched to a gene: 5. The CDR3 has 15 residues. CDR1 MGHDK and CDR2 SYGVNS come from the germline V gene. CDR3 nucleotide sequence: TGTGCCAGCAGACCAGCGGGAGGTAACCAAGAGACCCAGTACTTC. Amino acid sequence: CASRPAGGNQETQYF.

Of note for this clone: This CDR3 is also generated by other DNA sequences in the sample. The V call is TRBV7-2, the J call TRBJ1-2; the D is unclear. V dropped 1 base and J dropped 3 bases, with 6 bases sitting between them. Germline V lookup: CDR1 SGHTA, CDR2 FQGNSA. The CDR3 has 13 amino acids. The CDR3 loop reads CASSLGRDYGYTF. Written as DNA, the CDR3 is TGTGCCAGCAGCTTAGGAAGAGACTATGGCTACACCTTC. Based on the CDR3 plus reference TRBV7-2 and TRBJ1-2, the full variable domain is GAGVSQSPSNKVTEKGKDVELRCDPISGHTALYWYRQSLGQGLEFLIYFQGNSAPDKSGLPSDRFSAERTGGSVSTLTIQRTQQEDSAVYLCASSLGRDYGYTFGSGTRLTVV.

This sequence joins TRBV18 and TRBJ2-2, with 7 bases lining up with TRBD1. Germline CDR1 KGHSH, CDR2 LQKENI. The CDR3 length is 17 residues. Germline trimming cut 3 bases from V and 0 bases from J; bases unmatched to any gene: 7. CDR3 region: CASSPPDRVSNTGELFF. CDR3 in DNA: TGTGCCAGCTCACCCCCCGACAGGGTTTCGAACACCGGGGAGCTGTTTTTT.

The chain employs TRBV28 and TRBJ2-7; 7 nucleotides match TRBD1. Germline V gene sequence: CDR1 MDHEN, CDR2 SYDVKM. This CDR3 is built from 15 residues. V trimming: 5 bases; J trimming: 2 bases; junction bases outside the gene matches: 9. The CDR3 DNA reads as TGTGCCAGCAGTGTTGACCCCGGGACAGCCTACGAGCAGTACTTC. This translates into CASSVDPGTAYEQYF.

The chain carries TRBV7-3 and TRBJ2-7; D not resolved. The CDR3 sequence is 13 residues long. CDR1 is SGHTA and CDR2 is FQGTGA in the germline V gene. Trimming pared 0 bases from V and 5 bases from J, leaving 8 bases between. CDR3 coding DNA: TGTGCCAGCAGCTTAACTTTTGGGAACGAGCAGTACTTC. Translating gives CASSLTFGNEQYF.

The rearrangement joins TRBV10-1 to TRBJ2-5; 7 nucleotides align to TRBD1. The CDR3 covers 15 residues. Germline V gene lookup returns CDR1 WNHNN and CDR2 SYGVQD (reference sequence). Germline trimming cut 9 bases from V and 1 base from J; bases unmatched to any gene: 11. CDR3 sequence: CARNPGQSFQETQYF. CDR3 DNA sequence: TGCGCCAGAAACCCGGGACAGTCGTTCCAAGAGACCCAGTACTTC.

In the case of this clone: Because the CDR3's place on the DNA is in doubt, the DNA is left out and the CDR3 is given as listed by TCRdb. The chain carries TRBV4-1 and TRBJ1-1. The CDR3 spans 15 amino acids, including both terminal residues. CDR1 and CDR2 (germline): MGHRA, YSYEKL. The CDR3 loop is CASSPSEAFFVEAFF.

Comment on this clone: This CDR3 is also generated by other DNA sequences in the sample. The chain joins TRBV27 to TRBJ2-2, with TRBD1 as a possible D gene (6 bases). CDR3 length equals 13 residues. CDR1 MNHEY and CDR2 SMNVEV come from the germline V gene (reference sequence). Trimming cost V 5 bases and J 5 bases, with 9 bases left between them. The CDR3 spells CASSPQGTGELFF. In DNA form, the CDR3 reads TGTGCCAGCAGTCCCCAGGGGACCGGGGAGCTGTTTTTT.

This clone was observed a few times. Other DNA sequences in this specimen translate into the identical CDR3. The chain has TRBV5-1 and TRBJ2-7; perhaps D is TRBD1 or TRBD2 (5 bases each). The germline V gene has CDR1 SGHRS and CDR2 YFSETQ. The V gene lost 4 bases and the J gene lost 4 bases, with 6 bases spanning the gap. This CDR3 has 11 amino acids. CDR3 DNA sequence: TGCGCCAGCAGCGAGGGGTACGAGCAGTACTTC. Its translation is CASSEGYEQYF.

The V gene is TRBV7-2, the J gene TRBJ2-7, with TRBD2 matching over 7 bases. V lost 1 base to trimming and J lost 0 bases; unmatched junction nucleotides: 3. Looked up from germline, CDR1 is SGHTA and CDR2 is FQGNSA. The CDR3 is 15 residues long. For the CDR3, the DNA is TGTGCCAGCAGCTTAGTCAGCGGGGACTCCTACGAGCAGTACTTC. Encoded protein: CASSLVSGDSYEQYF. Filled out from reference TRBV7-2 and TRBJ2-7, the complete variable domain reads GAGVSQSPSNKVTEKGKDVELRCDPISGHTALYWYRQSLGQGLEFLIYFQGNSAPDKSGLPSDRFSAERTGGSVSTLTIQRTQQEDSAVYLCASSLVSGDSYEQYFGPGTRLTVT.

Only one count was recorded for this clone. The chain carries TRBV5-5 and TRBJ1-6; no firm D call. The CDR3 covers 16 residues. Trimming cost V 4 bases and J 7 bases, with 18 bases left between them. Germline CDR1 is SGHKS and CDR2 is YYEKEE (reference sequence). This CDR3 reads CASSTGPHNPNSPLHF. In nucleotides, the CDR3 is TGTGCCAGCAGCACCGGACCCCACAATCCCAATTCACCCCTCCACTTT.

CDR3 sequence reads: CASSEISGSRWDHEQYF. The CDR3 nucleotides read TGTGCCAGCAGTGAAATTAGCGGGAGCAGGTGGGACCACGAGCAGTACTTC. The chain has TRBV6-1 and TRBJ2-7, with TRBD2 matching over 9 bases. With V trimmed by 2 bases and J by 5 bases, 13 bases remained unmatched. Germline-derived CDR1 and CDR2 are MNHNS and SASEGT. The CDR3 runs 17 residues.

This clone was counted once. V gene TRBV5-4 combines with J gene TRBJ2-7, with a tentative D call TRBD1 (6 bases). V lost 4 bases, J lost 5 bases, and 13 bases lay in between. This CDR3 has 13 amino acids. The V gene's germline CDR1 is SGHNT and CDR2 YYREEE (reference sequence). CDR3 sequence reads: CASSPHRENEQYF. The CDR3 nucleotides are TGTGCCAGCAGCCCACACAGGGAGAACGAGCAGTACTTC.

This clone was found once. V is TRBV2 and J is TRBJ1-1, with a tentative D call TRBD1 (5 bases). V lost 5 bases and J 1 base, leaving 8 bases between the germline ends. Germline loops: CDR1 SNHLY, CDR2 FYNNEI. The CDR3 is 13 residues long. For the CDR3, the DNA is TGTGCCAGCAGTAAGGGGCGGAACACTGAAGCTTTCTTT. Translation gives CASSKGRNTEAFF.

The chain uses TRBV27 and TRBJ1-2; unclear D gene. Trimming removed 2 bases from V and 1 base from J, with 5 bases in between. Germline CDR1 and CDR2: MNHEY and SMNVEV (reference sequence). This CDR3 has 13 residues. The CDR3 DNA is TGTGCCAGCAGTTTAAAGGATAACTATGGCTACACCTTC. Translated: CASSLKDNYGYTF.

This clone has only a few counts. This rearrangement joins TRBV2 to TRBJ2-1, with D hard to call. This CDR3 comprises 14 residues. From germline, CDR1 is SNHLY and CDR2 FYNNEI. V lost 4 bases and J lost 7, with 14 bases in between. CDR3 region: CASSADTAWNEQFF. In DNA, the CDR3 is TGTGCCAGCAGTGCGGATACGGCGTGGAATGAGCAGTTCTTC.

The chain has TRBV6-1 and TRBJ2-1; D is ambiguous. Germline V gene data show CDR1 as MNHNS and CDR2 as SASEGT. The CDR3 sequence is 15 residues long. The germline V and J ends were trimmed by 3 bases and 8 bases, with 17 bases remaining between them. CDR3: CASSDRIPGQHEQFF. CDR3 nucleotide sequence: TGTGCCAGCAGTGATAGAATCCCTGGTCAGCATGAGCAGTTCTTC.

J is TRBJ1-1 and V is TRBV9, with no clear D. CDR3 size: 13 residues. Deletions cut 4 bases from V and 9 bases from J, with 16 bases between. Germline CDR1 SGDLS, CDR2 YYNGEE. CDR3 region: CASSPTSGRQAFF. The CDR3 DNA reads TGTGCCAGCAGCCCTACCTCGGGAAGACAAGCTTTCTTT.

The chain combines TRBV7-2 with TRBJ2-2; no definite D call. The CDR3 covers 16 residues. CDR1 and CDR2 (germline): SGHTA, FQGNSA. V shed 2 bases and J shed 4 bases, with 14 bases lying between them. The CDR3 protein is CASSLSARAVTGELFF. Here the CDR3 DNA reads TGTGCCAGCAGCTTAAGCGCTCGCGCGGTCACCGGGGAGCTGTTTTTT.

The V and J genes are TRBV9 and TRBJ1-4; TRBD1 matches at 8 bases. Germline V gives CDR1 SGDLS, CDR2 YYNGEE. The CDR3 extends over 16 amino acids. The trim removed 1 base at V and 5 bases at J, leaving 7 bases unmatched. The CDR3 bases are TGTGCCAGCAGCGTATCAGGACAGGGTTTAAATGAAAAACTGTTTTTT. Its translation: CASSVSGQGLNEKLFF.

The V call is TRBV15, the J call TRBJ1-2; the match to TRBD1 covers 7 bases. The germline CDR1 and CDR2 sequences are LNHNV and YYDKDF (reference sequence). This CDR3 contains 15 residues. Trimming at V came to 1 base and at J to 2 bases, leaving 4 bases not matched to a gene. The CDR3: CATSRGQGMNYGYTF. Written as DNA, the CDR3 is TGTGCCACCAGCAGAGGACAGGGCATGAACTATGGCTACACCTTC.

The CDR3 nucleotides are TGTGCCAGCAGTTACGACAGTTGGAACACTGAAGCTTTCTTT. Protein product: CASSYDSWNTEAFF. The chain couples TRBV6-6 to TRBJ1-1, with D perhaps matching TRBD1 (5 bases). The germline V and J ends were trimmed by 2 bases and 1 base, with 8 bases remaining between them. CDR3 length: 14 residues. Germline V lookup: CDR1 MNHNY, CDR2 SVGAGI (reference sequence).